These 2 T cell receptor beta chains originate from one sample sequenced in a study of shared T cell receptors in the human thymus. Using immunoSEQ multiplex PCR, the repertoire was profiled, and TCRdb retains in-frame clones only, with some absent. The sample includes hundreds of thousands of clones, around 87% seen only once; the top ten take about 0.01%. Another study also made use of these data, one on human thymus T cells.

Input material: thymocytes. The receptors were gathered from a boy younger than two with a congenital heart defect.

V is TRBV29-1 and J is TRBJ2-5; 7 bases align to TRBD1. Germline-derived CDR1 and CDR2 are SQVTM and ANQGSEA. This CDR3 has 13 residues. Unmatched junction bases numbered 6, after V lost 3 bases and J lost 5 bases. Here the CDR3 reads CSVEVARGETQYF. CDR3 coding DNA: TGCAGCGTTGAGGTGGCCAGGGGGGAGACCCAGTACTTC.

The count of this clone is one. The chain employs TRBV7-9 and TRBJ2-5; TRBD2 matches at 9 bases. The junction had 9 bases not matched to a gene; V was cut back by 2 bases and J by 5 bases. This CDR3 region has 16 residues. CDR1 is SEHNR and CDR2 is FQNEAQ in the germline V gene (reference sequence). As DNA, the CDR3 is TGTGCCAGCAGCTTATGGCGGGAGGGCCCTTCCGAGACCCAGTACTTC. Translated: CASSLWREGPSETQYF.